The 27 T cell receptor beta chains below come from one sample, sequenced in a study of OX40 agonist ivuxolimab in advanced cancers. The library relied on the immunoSEQ multiplex PCR assay. The table was pulled from immuneACCESS by TCRdb, which kept in-frame rearrangements only. Such tables lose some clones; where checked, under half of the loss comes from unresolved V genes, and the rest has no known cause. The sample includes tens of thousands of clones, with around 87% observed a single time. The ten most abundant clones make up roughly 2.7% of the sample. The sample consisted of CD4+ or CD8+ T cells sorted from blood, taken in a trial of the OX40 agonist ivuxolimab. The source of these receptors is an adult with an advanced solid tumor such as melanoma, head and neck, liver or kidney cancer.

The chain combines TRBV5-4 with TRBJ1-1, with D hard to call. The CDR3 is 13 residues long. Germline CDR1 SGHNT, CDR2 YYREEE (reference sequence). V was clipped by 1 base and J by 1 base, with 5 bases between them. CDR3 DNA: TGTGCCAGCAGCTTGATGGAGAACACTGAAGCTTTCTTT. Protein: CASSLMENTEAFF.

CDR3 in amino acids: CASSQDGSGGAGGDTQYF. CDR3 nucleotides: TGTGCCAGCAGCCAAGACGGTAGCGGGGGGGCCGGGGGAGATACGCAGTATTTT. The chain has TRBV4-2 and TRBJ2-3; 11 bases fit TRBD2. The CDR3 contains 18 residues. The ends lost 0 bases at V and 5 bases at J; junction bases unmatched: 10. Germline lookup yields CDR1 LGHNA and CDR2 YNFKEQ.

This clone appeared once. This rearrangement joins TRBV14 to TRBJ1-6, with D possibly TRBD1 on 6 matching bases. The germline gives CDR1 SGHDN, CDR2 FVKESK. The CDR3 is 15 amino acids. V lost 4 bases, J lost 4 bases, and 11 bases lay in between. CDR3 in DNA: TGTGCCAGCAGCCCATACGGACAGTATAATTCACCCCTCCACTTT. It is translated as CASSPYGQYNSPLHF.

V is TRBV6-6 and J is TRBJ1-2, with D unresolved. The V end lost 5 bases, the J end lost 4 bases, and 17 bases lay between the germline ends. The CDR3 contains 15 residues. Germline V gene data show CDR1 as MNHNY and CDR2 as SVGAGI (reference sequence). Here the CDR3 DNA reads TGTGCCAGCAGTCCCGGAACCTACACCACCTATGGCTACACCTTC. Translation gives CASSPGTYTTYGYTF.

This chain links TRBV5-6 with TRBJ2-1; the D is unclear. The CDR3 contains 17 residues. CDR1 is SGHDT and CDR2 is YYEEEE in the germline V gene. V was pared by 3 bases and J by 1 base, with 17 bases between. The CDR3, as DNA: TGTGCCAGCAGCTGGGCCTCTCGCGGAGTGTCCTACAATGAGCAGTTCTTC. This sequence encodes CASSWASRGVSYNEQFF.

V and J are TRBV7-2 and TRBJ2-3; unclear D gene. Germline V gene sequence: CDR1 SGHTA, CDR2 FQGNSA. V was cut by 1 base and J by 1 base, with 6 bases left in between. CDR3 size: 14 residues. The CDR3 coding sequence is TGTGCCAGCAGCTTAGACAGCCGCACAGATACGCAGTATTTT. Encoded protein: CASSLDSRTDTQYF.

The rearrangement uses TRBV30 and TRBJ2-7; D is ambiguous. The CDR3 loop spans 13 amino acids. The germline CDR1 and CDR2 sequences are GTSNPN and SVGIG (reference sequence). The V and J ends lost 2 bases and 3 bases respectively, with 11 bases between them. CDR3 protein: CAWSRTDLYEQYF. The CDR3 nucleotides read TGTGCCTGGAGTCGAACTGACCTCTACGAGCAGTACTTC.

This sequence joins TRBV5-6 and TRBJ2-5; tentatively, D is TRBD1 or TRBD2 (6 bases each). The DNA end is more similar to TRBJ2-7, so the J call may be wrong. Germline CDR1 is SGHDT and CDR2 is YYEEEE. The CDR3 spans 15 residues. The CDR3 protein is CASSLGGTPTYEQYF. The DNA of the CDR3 is TGTGCCAGCAGCTTGGGCGGGACACCAACCTACGAGCAGTACTTC.

The gene calls are TRBV6-1 and TRBJ1-5; D gene uncertain. With 0 bases removed from V and 7 bases from J, the gap between germline ends came to 7 bases. This CDR3 is 13 amino acids long. CDR1 and CDR2 from the germline V gene are MNHNS and SASEGT. The CDR3 loop reads CASSEALRQPQHF. Here the CDR3 DNA reads TGTGCCAGCAGTGAAGCACTAAGGCAGCCCCAGCATTTT.

V and J are TRBV5-1 and TRBJ2-1; TRBD1 is a possible D gene (6 bases). Trimming took 0 bases from V and 12 from J, leaving 16 bases between them. Germline V CDR1 and CDR2: SGHRS, YFSETQ. The CDR3 is 14 amino acids. CDR3 DNA: TGCGCCAGCAGCTTGGGGGGACAACAAAGAGGGCAGTTCTTC. Protein sequence: CASSLGGQQRGQFF.

The V call is TRBV10-3, the J call TRBJ2-7, with D perhaps TRBD2 (5 bases). V was shortened by 5 bases and J by 2 bases, with 7 bases between the two germline ends. The CDR3 spans 12 residues. Germline loops: CDR1 ENHRY, CDR2 SYGVKD. The CDR3 DNA reads as TGTGCCATCAGTCCGGGGACCTACGAGCAGTACTTC. Its translation is CAISPGTYEQYF.

This clone has just one count. The CDR3 bases are TGTGCCAGCAGCTCCCCACAAGGGTTGGGCTACACCTTC. Protein product: CASSSPQGLGYTF. The chain carries TRBV11-2 and TRBJ1-2; D uncertain. The ends were cut back, 4 bases at V and 8 bases at J, with 14 bases in the middle. The length of the CDR3 is 13 residues. Germline CDR1 is SGHAT and CDR2 is FQNNGV.

The chain has TRBV10-2 and TRBJ2-1; 8 nucleotides match TRBD2. The CDR3 contains 16 residues. Germline V gene data show CDR1 as WSHSY and CDR2 as SAAADI. With 8 bases clipped from V and 6 bases from J, the junction kept 15 bases outside the gene matches. The CDR3 nucleotides are TGCGCCAGCCGCGATATAGTGCGCGGGGGGAGCAATGAGCAGTTCTTC. Translating it yields CASRDIVRGGSNEQFF.

V and J are TRBV18 and TRBJ1-3, with TRBD1 matching 7 bases. The germline V gene has CDR1 KGHSH and CDR2 LQKENI. The ends lost 7 bases at V and 0 bases at J; junction bases unmatched: 3. The CDR3 totals 14 residues. Here the CDR3 reads CASFRDSSGNTIYF. In DNA, the CDR3 is TGTGCCAGCTTCCGGGACAGCTCTGGAAACACCATATATTTT. Full variable domain (outside the CDR3, taken from reference TRBV18 and TRBJ1-3): NAGVMQNPRHLVRRRGQEARLRCSPMKGHSHVYWYRQLPEEGLKFMVYLQKENIIDESGMPKERFSAEFPKEGPSILRIQQVVRGDSAAYFCASFRDSSGNTIYFGEGSWLTVV.

The V gene is TRBV28, the J gene TRBJ2-1; D is perhaps TRBD2 (6 bases). This CDR3 contains 11 residues. Per the germline V gene, CDR1 is MDHEN and CDR2 is SYDVKM. V lost 6 bases to trimming and J lost 8 bases, with 8 bases between them. The DNA of the CDR3 is TGTGCCAGCAGACTAGCAGATGAGCAGTTCTTC. Translating gives CASRLADEQFF.

This rearrangement joins TRBV6-5 to TRBJ1-4; D unresolved. V lost 6 bases to trimming and J lost 0 bases, with 8 bases between them. The CDR3 is 14 residues long. Germline V lookup: CDR1 MNHEY, CDR2 SVGAGI. The CDR3 loop reads CASRPITTNEKLFF. The CDR3 coding sequence is TGTGCCAGCAGACCTATAACAACTAATGAAAAACTGTTTTTT.

The rearrangement uses TRBV2 and TRBJ2-7, with D perhaps TRBD1 or TRBD2 (5 bases each). The CDR3 runs to 13 residues. CDR1 and CDR2 (germline): SNHLY, FYNNEI. V lost 5 bases and J lost 7, with 15 bases in between. The CDR3 is CASSYTGTGEQYF. CDR3 DNA sequence: TGTGCCAGCAGTTATACAGGAACGGGAGAGCAGTACTTC.

CDR3 DNA: TGTGCCAGCAGCTTAGGAGGTGGTGTTTTTGGGAACGAGCAGTACTTC. This translates into CASSLGGGVFGNEQYF. The V and J genes are TRBV7-9 and TRBJ2-7; D is ambiguous. This CDR3 has 16 residues. Germline CDR1 reads SEHNR; CDR2 reads FQNEAQ (reference sequence). The V end lost 1 base, the J end lost 5 bases, and 18 bases lay between the germline ends.

The chain is built from TRBV30 and TRBJ2-6; D possibly corresponds to TRBD2 (5 bases). Trimming cost V 2 bases and J 8 bases, with 7 bases left between them. CDR1 is GTSNPN and CDR2 is SVGIG in the germline V gene (reference sequence). The CDR3 spans 12 residues. In DNA form, the CDR3 reads TGTGCCTGGAGTCGGGGATCCAACGTCCTGACTTTC. Translating it yields CAWSRGSNVLTF.

In its sample, this clone was seen a few times. The chain combines TRBV19 with TRBJ1-2; TRBD1 matches 7 bases. Germline V gene sequence: CDR1 LNHDA, CDR2 SQIVND (reference sequence). The CDR3 is 13 residues long. V dropped 7 bases and J dropped 7; count of bases not matched to a gene: 9. Here the CDR3 DNA reads TGTGCCAGTACCCCGGGACAGCGGCGTGGCTACACCTTC. It encodes CASTPGQRRGYTF.

The rearrangement joins TRBV6-5 to TRBJ1-2; possible D gene TRBD1, 5 bases. V shed 0 bases and J shed 4 bases, with 12 bases lying between them. There are 15 residues in the CDR3. Per the germline V gene, CDR1 is MNHEY and CDR2 is SVGAGI. CDR3 region: CASSYSGSRGYGYTF. The CDR3 DNA is TGTGCCAGCAGTTACTCGGGCAGTAGGGGCTATGGCTACACCTTC.

The V gene is TRBV28, the J gene TRBJ1-2; 8 bases line up with TRBD1. This CDR3 contains 15 residues. Germline V gene sequence: CDR1 MDHEN, CDR2 SYDVKM. The junction had 13 bases not matched to a gene; V was cut back by 5 bases and J by 8 bases. The CDR3 region has the DNA TGTGCCAGCAGTGGGGGTTCGACAGGGGCAGGCGGCTACACCTTC. Translated: CASSGGSTGAGGYTF.

The table lists this clone with a count of one. The chain has TRBV5-6 and TRBJ2-5; D gene unclear. The V gene lost 3 bases and the J gene lost 1 base, with 7 bases spanning the gap. CDR1 is SGHDT and CDR2 is YYEEEE in the germline V gene. The CDR3 is 13 amino acids. The CDR3: CASSSGSQETQYF. In DNA form, the CDR3 reads TGTGCCAGCAGCTCCGGATCCCAAGAGACCCAGTACTTC.

The chain is built from TRBV28 and TRBJ1-5; D may be TRBD1 (6 bases). The germline V gene has CDR1 MDHEN and CDR2 SYDVKM. CDR3 length: 16 amino acids. Trimming removed 4 bases from V and 0 bases from J, with 13 bases in between. The CDR3 bases are TGTGCCAGCAGTTCCCGTGGCAGGGGTAGCAATCAGCCCCAGCATTTT. Its translation is CASSSRGRGSNQPQHF.

The V and J genes are TRBV11-1 and TRBJ1-1, with a tentative D call TRBD1 (5 bases). Germline assignment: CDR1 SGHAT and CDR2 FQDESV (reference sequence). CDR3 length equals 13 residues. V dropped 5 bases and J dropped 3 bases, with 10 bases sitting between them. CDR3 amino acids: CASSDSGYTEAFF. The CDR3 DNA reads as TGTGCCAGCAGCGACTCAGGGTACACTGAAGCTTTCTTT. Full variable domain (rest looked up from reference TRBV11-1 and TRBJ1-1): EAEVAQSPRYKITEKSQAVAFWCDPISGHATLYWYRQILGQGPELLVQFQDESVVDDSQLPKDRFSAERLKGVDSTLKIQPAELGDSAMYLCASSDSGYTEAFFGQGTRLTVV.

This clone was recorded a few times. V is TRBV5-4 and J is TRBJ2-5; D remains ambiguous. V was pared by 0 bases and J by 4 bases, with 7 bases between. CDR1 and CDR2 (germline): SGHNT, YYREEE (reference sequence). This CDR3 spans 13 amino acids. The chain's CDR3 is CASSLVPIETQYF. The CDR3 DNA is TGTGCCAGCAGCTTGGTTCCCATAGAGACCCAGTACTTC.

The CDR3 DNA reads TGTGCCAGCAGCCTCTCGAGGGAGGATGAGCAGTTCTTC. Translating gives CASSLSREDEQFF. The chain carries TRBV4-2 and TRBJ2-1; D is perhaps TRBD2 (6 bases). V dropped 4 bases and J dropped 8 bases, with 12 bases sitting between them. Germline lookup yields CDR1 LGHNA and CDR2 YNFKEQ. This CDR3 is 13 amino acids long.